The 19 T cell receptor beta chains below all came from one sample that was sequenced in a study of long-term antiretroviral therapy in people with HIV. Running of the v3.0 immunoSEQ assay took place at survey level. Sequencing used immunoSEQ multiplex PCR; TCRdb keeps in-frame clones, though not all of them. The table lists about 27,000 clones, approximately 78% of them singletons. Specimen: unsorted PBMCs, collected 2.9 years after starting antiretroviral therapy. These receptors all come from a man aged 45-65 years with HIV.

The gene calls are TRBV5-1 and TRBJ2-3, with D perhaps being TRBD1 or TRBD2 (5 bases each). The ends were cut back, 4 bases at V and 6 bases at J, with 18 bases in the middle. The CDR3 spans 15 residues. The germline gives CDR1 SGHRS, CDR2 YFSETQ. In DNA form, the CDR3 reads TGCGCCAGCAGCCGGGTTGGAGGACACCGGGATACGCAGTATTTT. It codes for CASSRVGGHRDTQYF.

The chain carries TRBV19 and TRBJ1-2; D perhaps matches TRBD1 (6 bases). The germline CDR1 and CDR2 sequences are LNHDA and SQIVND (reference sequence). The V end lost 1 base, the J end lost 6 bases, and 9 bases lay between the germline ends. There are 13 residues in the CDR3. CDR3 sequence: CASSIVAGDGYTF. The CDR3 DNA is TGTGCCAGTAGTATAGTGGCAGGGGATGGCTACACCTTC. The complete variable domain, with remaining parts taken from reference TRBV19 and TRBJ1-2, reads DGGITQSPKYLFRKEGQNVTLSCEQNLNHDAMYWYRQDPGQGLRLIYYSQIVNDFQKGDIAEGYSVSREKKESFPLTVTSAQKNPTAFYLCASSIVAGDGYTFGSGTRLTVV.

The rearrangement joins TRBV30 to TRBJ2-7; 8 bases are shared with TRBD1. The V segment lost 0 bases and the J segment 5 bases; nucleotides outside the gene matches: 12. This CDR3 has 16 residues. CDR1 is GTSNPN and CDR2 is SVGIG in the germline V gene (reference sequence). In nucleotides, the CDR3 is TGTGCCTGGAGTGTAGTCTGGGGCAGGGGGCCCAACGAGCAGTACTTC. It is translated as CAWSVVWGRGPNEQYF.

The chain joins TRBV30 to TRBJ2-7, with 14 bases matching TRBD2. Looked up from germline, CDR1 is GTSNPN and CDR2 is SVGIG (reference sequence). Losses at the gene ends were 2 bases for V and 9 bases for J; bases not matched to a gene: 18. This CDR3 contains 18 residues. The CDR3 reads CAWSQLGPGLAGVRVQYF. The CDR3 region has the DNA TGTGCCTGGAGTCAACTAGGCCCGGGACTAGCGGGGGTAAGGGTGCAGTACTTC.

Only one count was recorded for this clone. The chain couples TRBV9 to TRBJ2-2, with 8 nucleotides matching TRBD1. Germline V gene lookup returns CDR1 SGDLS and CDR2 YYNGEE. The V segment lost 2 bases and the J segment 2 bases; nucleotides outside the gene matches: 11. CDR3 size: 18 residues. The CDR3 loop reads CASSVPRGQEHNTGELFF. Written as DNA, the CDR3 is TGTGCCAGCAGCGTCCCTCGGGGACAGGAGCACAACACCGGGGAGCTGTTTTTT.

The CDR3 loop reads CASSLTQFNTGELFF. In nucleotides, the CDR3 is TGTGCCAGCAGCTTAACGCAATTCAACACCGGGGAGCTGTTTTTT. The chain links TRBV7-3 to TRBJ2-2; D unresolved. V dropped 0 bases and J dropped 2 bases, with 7 bases sitting between them. The germline V gene encodes CDR1 SGHTA and CDR2 FQGTGA. CDR3 length equals 15 residues.

The chain couples TRBV7-9 to TRBJ1-1; no clear D. With 3 bases removed from V and 6 bases from J, the gap between germline ends came to 5 bases. Germline V gene lookup returns CDR1 SEHNR and CDR2 FQNEAQ (reference sequence). The length of the CDR3 is 11 residues. CDR3 in DNA: TGTGCCAGCAGCTTGATATCTGAAGCTTTCTTT. Translating gives CASSLISEAFF.

The chain carries TRBV4-2 and TRBJ1-2, with D hard to call. The V end was cut by 4 bases, the J end by 8 bases, with 17 bases between. The CDR3 runs to 14 residues. Germline values: CDR1 LGHNA, CDR2 YNFKEQ. CDR3 coding DNA: TGTGCCAGCAGCCCTCCACGGGGAGGGCAAGGCTACACCTTC. As protein: CASSPPRGGQGYTF.

The rearrangement joins TRBV6-1 to TRBJ1-3; TRBD1 might be the D (5 bases). V lost 6 bases and J lost 4, with 10 bases in between. The CDR3 spans 13 residues. Germline CDR1 MNHNS, CDR2 SASEGT. In nucleotides, the CDR3 is TGTGCCAGCAGGGTCGGGGGAGGAAACACCATATATTTT. The encoded protein is CASRVGGGNTIYF.

The chain carries TRBV29-1 and TRBJ2-3, with 11 nucleotides matching TRBD1. Trimming at V came to 4 bases and at J to 6 bases, leaving 12 bases not matched to a gene. Looked up from germline, CDR1 is SQVTM and CDR2 is ANQGSEA. The CDR3 is made up of 16 amino acids. For the CDR3, the DNA is TGCAGCGTTGTGGGTGGAAGGGACAGGGGGGCGGATACGCAGTATTTT. Encoded protein: CSVVGGRDRGADTQYF.

The V and J genes are TRBV6-4 and TRBJ1-3; the D gene is possibly TRBD1 (5 bases). This CDR3 has 14 residues. The V gene lost 2 bases and the J gene lost 2 bases, with 7 bases spanning the gap. Germline lookup yields CDR1 MRHNA and CDR2 SNTAGT. CDR3 DNA: TGTGCCAGCAGTGACCAGGGCCCTGGAAACACCATATATTTT. As protein: CASSDQGPGNTIYF.

This chain uses TRBV18 with TRBJ2-5; D gene uncertain. The CDR3 length is 13 residues. The germline CDR1 and CDR2 sequences are KGHSH and LQKENI. Between the trimmed V and J ends, which lost 6 bases and 5 bases, there was a span of 13 bases. CDR3 bases: TGTGCCAGCTCCCGAGGCGAGGAGGAGACCCAGTACTTC. Amino acid sequence: CASSRGEEETQYF.

This clone showed up just a few times. The junction departs from the called germline gene at one end, perhaps through a read error. The chain combines TRBV11-2 with TRBJ2-7, with unresolved D. Germline V gene sequence: CDR1 SGHAT, CDR2 FQNNGV. The CDR3 has 12 residues. The CDR3 DNA reads TGTGCCAGCAGCCCCAGAGCTGTGTCCCAAACTTTC. Translating it yields CASSPRAVSQTF.

The chain couples TRBV27 to TRBJ1-1; D might be TRBD1 (5 bases). CDR3 length equals 16 residues. The ends were cut back, 5 bases at V and 0 bases at J, with 16 bases in the middle. Germline values: CDR1 MNHEY, CDR2 SMNVEV (reference sequence). CDR3 sequence reads: CASSPGGGRMNTEAFF. The CDR3 bases are TGTGCCAGCAGTCCCGGGGGGGGGAGGATGAACACTGAAGCTTTCTTT.

This clone was recorded once. The rearrangement joins TRBV2 to TRBJ2-1, with a tentative D call TRBD2 (6 bases). This CDR3 has 13 residues. Germline lookup yields CDR1 SNHLY and CDR2 FYNNEI. The V end lost 6 bases, the J end lost 7 bases, and 13 bases lay between the germline ends. The CDR3 DNA follows: TGTGCCAGCAGGTGGACGGGAGCGAATGAGCAGTTCTTC. Protein: CASRWTGANEQFF.

The V and J genes are TRBV6-5 and TRBJ2-3; the D call may be TRBD1 or TRBD2 (6 bases each). The CDR3 covers 15 residues. Germline loops: CDR1 MNHEY, CDR2 SVGAGI. Trimming removed 6 bases from V and 2 bases from J, with 15 bases in between. CDR3 sequence: CASRNGGRITDTQYF. The DNA for the CDR3 is TGTGCCAGCAGAAACGGGGGCCGGATCACAGATACGCAGTATTTT.

The rearrangement links TRBV28 to TRBJ2-7; D is undetermined. This CDR3 has 15 amino acids. Germline V lookup: CDR1 MDHEN, CDR2 SYDVKM. Trimming removed 3 bases at V and 2 bases at J, with 14 bases between. The CDR3 sequence is CASSFPVGKTYEQYF. CDR3 nucleotide sequence: TGTGCCAGCAGTTTCCCGGTCGGTAAAACCTACGAGCAGTACTTC. Using reference TRBV28 and TRBJ2-7 for the parts outside the CDR3, the full variable domain is DVKVTQSSRYLVKRTGEKVFLECVQDMDHENMFWYRQDPGLGLRLIYFSYDVKMKEKGDIPEGYSVSREKKERFSLILESASTNQTSMYLCASSFPVGKTYEQYFGPGTRLTVT.

Here the CDR3 reads CASRPGQGSGEQYF. CDR3 coding DNA: TGTGCCAGCAGACCCGGACAGGGATCGGGCGAGCAGTACTTC. The chain recombines TRBV2 with TRBJ2-7, with 8 nucleotides matching TRBD1. The CDR3 is 14 residues long. Germline lookup yields CDR1 SNHLY and CDR2 FYNNEI. J gave up 6 bases and V 6 bases, and 10 bases lay outside the gene matches.

The rearrangement uses TRBV7-2 and TRBJ2-7; D not resolved. The CDR3 loop spans 14 amino acids. With 1 base removed from V and 0 bases from J, the gap between germline ends came to 7 bases. Germline V gene data show CDR1 as SGHTA and CDR2 as FQGNSA. CDR3 nucleotide sequence: TGTGCCAGCAGCTTAGGGCAGCCCTCCTACGAGCAGTACTTC. Translation: CASSLGQPSYEQYF.